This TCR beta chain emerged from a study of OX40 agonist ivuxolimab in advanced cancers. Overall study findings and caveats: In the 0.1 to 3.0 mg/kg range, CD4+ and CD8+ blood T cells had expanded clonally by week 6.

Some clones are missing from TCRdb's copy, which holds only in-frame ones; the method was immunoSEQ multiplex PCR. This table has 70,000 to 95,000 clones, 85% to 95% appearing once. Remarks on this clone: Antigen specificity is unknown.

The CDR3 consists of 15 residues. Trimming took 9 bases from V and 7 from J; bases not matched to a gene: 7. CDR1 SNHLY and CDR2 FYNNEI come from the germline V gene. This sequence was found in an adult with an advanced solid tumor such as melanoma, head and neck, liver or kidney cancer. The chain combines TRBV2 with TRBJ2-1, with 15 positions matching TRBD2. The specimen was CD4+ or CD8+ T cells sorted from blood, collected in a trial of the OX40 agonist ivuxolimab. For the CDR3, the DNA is TGTGCCAGGAGGACTAGCGGGAGGGCCGATAATGAGCAGTTCTTC. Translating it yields CARRTSGRADNEQFF.